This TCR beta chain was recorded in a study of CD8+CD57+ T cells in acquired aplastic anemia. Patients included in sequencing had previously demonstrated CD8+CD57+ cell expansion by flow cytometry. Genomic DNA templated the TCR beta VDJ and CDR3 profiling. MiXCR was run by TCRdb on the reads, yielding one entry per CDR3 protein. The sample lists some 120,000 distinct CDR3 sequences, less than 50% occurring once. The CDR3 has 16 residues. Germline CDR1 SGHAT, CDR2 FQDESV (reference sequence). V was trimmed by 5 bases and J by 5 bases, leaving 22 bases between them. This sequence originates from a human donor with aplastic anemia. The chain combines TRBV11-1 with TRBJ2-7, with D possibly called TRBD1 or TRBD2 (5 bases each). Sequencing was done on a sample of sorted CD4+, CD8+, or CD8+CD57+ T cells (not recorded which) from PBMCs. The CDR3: CASSPQVGLGTHEQYV. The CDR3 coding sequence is TGTGCCAGCAGCCCCCAAGTGGGGCTCGGGACCCACGAGCAGTACGTC.